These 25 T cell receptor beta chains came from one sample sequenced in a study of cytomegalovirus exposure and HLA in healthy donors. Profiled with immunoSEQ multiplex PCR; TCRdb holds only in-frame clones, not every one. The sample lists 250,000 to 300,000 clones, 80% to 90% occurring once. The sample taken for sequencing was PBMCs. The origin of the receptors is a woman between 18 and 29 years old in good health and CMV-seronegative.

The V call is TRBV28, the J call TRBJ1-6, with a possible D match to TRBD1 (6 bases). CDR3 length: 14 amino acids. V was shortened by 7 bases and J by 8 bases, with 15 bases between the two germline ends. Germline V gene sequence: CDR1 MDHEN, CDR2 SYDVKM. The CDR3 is CASNLHRADSPLHF. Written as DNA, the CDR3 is TGTGCCAGCAACTTACACAGGGCGGATTCACCCCTCCACTTT.

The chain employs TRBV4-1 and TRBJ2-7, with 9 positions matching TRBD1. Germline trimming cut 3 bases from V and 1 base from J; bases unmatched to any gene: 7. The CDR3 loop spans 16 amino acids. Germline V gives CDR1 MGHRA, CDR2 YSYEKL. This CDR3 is CASSHPPGTGSYEQYF. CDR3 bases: TGCGCCAGCAGCCACCCGCCGGGGACAGGGTCCTACGAGCAGTACTTC.

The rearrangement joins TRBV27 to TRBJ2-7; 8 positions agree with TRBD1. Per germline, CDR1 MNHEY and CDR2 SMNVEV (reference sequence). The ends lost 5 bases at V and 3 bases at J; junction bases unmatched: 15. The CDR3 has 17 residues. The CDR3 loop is CASSPRRLGRGLYEQYF. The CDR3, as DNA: TGTGCCAGCAGTCCACGGCGACTGGGCAGGGGGCTCTACGAGCAGTACTTC.

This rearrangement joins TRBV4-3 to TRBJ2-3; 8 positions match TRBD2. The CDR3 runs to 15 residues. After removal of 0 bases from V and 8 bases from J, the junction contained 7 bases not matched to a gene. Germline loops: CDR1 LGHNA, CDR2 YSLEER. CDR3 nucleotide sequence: TGCGCCAGCAGCCAAGAGACGGGGGGGCGCGGTACGCAGTATTTT. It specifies CASSQETGGRGTQYF.

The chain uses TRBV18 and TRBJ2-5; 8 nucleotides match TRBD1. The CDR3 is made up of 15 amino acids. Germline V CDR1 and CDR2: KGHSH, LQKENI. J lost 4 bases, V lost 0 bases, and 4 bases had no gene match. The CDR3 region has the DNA TGTGCCAGCTCACCACCCGGACAGGGCGGAGAGACCCAGTACTTC. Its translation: CASSPPGQGGETQYF.

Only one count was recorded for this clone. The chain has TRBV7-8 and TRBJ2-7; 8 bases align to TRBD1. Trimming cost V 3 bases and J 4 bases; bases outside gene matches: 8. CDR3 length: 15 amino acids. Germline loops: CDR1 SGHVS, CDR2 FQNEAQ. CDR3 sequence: CASSFQRRGQYEQYF. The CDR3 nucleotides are TGTGCCAGCAGCTTCCAGCGCAGGGGGCAATACGAGCAGTACTTC.

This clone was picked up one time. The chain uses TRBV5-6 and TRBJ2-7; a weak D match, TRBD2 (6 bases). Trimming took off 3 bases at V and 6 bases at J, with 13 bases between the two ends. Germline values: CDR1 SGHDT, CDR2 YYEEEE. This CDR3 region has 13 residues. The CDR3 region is CASSSKGTLEQYF. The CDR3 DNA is TGTGCCAGCAGCTCGAAGGGGACTCTCGAGCAGTACTTC.

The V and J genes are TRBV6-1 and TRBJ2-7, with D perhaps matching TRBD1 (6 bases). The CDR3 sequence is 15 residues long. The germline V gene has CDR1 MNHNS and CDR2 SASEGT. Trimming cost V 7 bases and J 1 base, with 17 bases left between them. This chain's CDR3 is CASNPLTDRSYEQYF. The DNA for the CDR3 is TGTGCCAGCAACCCACTGACGGACAGATCCTACGAGCAGTACTTC.

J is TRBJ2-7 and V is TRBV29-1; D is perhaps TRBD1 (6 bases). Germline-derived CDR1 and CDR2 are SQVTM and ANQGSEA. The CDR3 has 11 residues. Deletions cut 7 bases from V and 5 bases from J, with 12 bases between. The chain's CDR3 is CSGQGSNEQYF. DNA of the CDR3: TGCAGCGGGCAGGGGAGTAACGAGCAGTACTTC.

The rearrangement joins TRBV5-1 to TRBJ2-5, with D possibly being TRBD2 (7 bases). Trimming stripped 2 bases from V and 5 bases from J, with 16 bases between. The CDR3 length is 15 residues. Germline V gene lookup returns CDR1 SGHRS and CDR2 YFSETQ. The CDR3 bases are TGCGCCAGCAGCTTCCTGTCGGGAGGACAGGAGACCCAGTACTTC. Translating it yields CASSFLSGGQETQYF.

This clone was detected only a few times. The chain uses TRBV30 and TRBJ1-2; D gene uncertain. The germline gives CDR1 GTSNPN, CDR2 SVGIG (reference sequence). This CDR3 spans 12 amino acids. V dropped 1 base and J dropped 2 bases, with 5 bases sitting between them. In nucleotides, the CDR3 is TGTGCCTGGAGTGGAGGGAACTATGGCTACACCTTC. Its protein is CAWSGGNYGYTF. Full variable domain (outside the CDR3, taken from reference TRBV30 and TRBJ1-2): SQTIHQWPATLVQPVGSPLSLECTVEGTSNPNLYWYRQAAGRGLQLLFYSVGIGQISSEVPQNLSASRPQDRQFILSSKKLLLSDSGFYLCAWSGGNYGYTFGSGTRLTVV.

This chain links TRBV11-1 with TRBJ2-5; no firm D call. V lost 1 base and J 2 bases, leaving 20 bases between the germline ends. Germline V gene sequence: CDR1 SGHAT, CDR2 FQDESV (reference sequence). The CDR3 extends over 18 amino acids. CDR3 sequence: CASSLDFGPPRTQETQYF. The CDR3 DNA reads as TGTGCCAGCAGCTTAGATTTTGGGCCTCCTCGTACTCAAGAGACCCAGTACTTC.

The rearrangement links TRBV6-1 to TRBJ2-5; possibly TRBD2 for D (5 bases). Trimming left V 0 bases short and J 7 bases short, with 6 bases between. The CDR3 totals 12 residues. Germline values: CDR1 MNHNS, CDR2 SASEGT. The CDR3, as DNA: TGTGCCAGCAGTGAAGCTCGGGGGACCCAGTACTTC. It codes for CASSEARGTQYF.

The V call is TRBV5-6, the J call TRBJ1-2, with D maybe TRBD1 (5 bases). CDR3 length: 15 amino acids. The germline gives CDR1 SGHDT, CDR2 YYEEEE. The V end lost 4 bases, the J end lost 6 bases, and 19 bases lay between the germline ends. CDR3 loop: CASSPGGFVRHGYTF. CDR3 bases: TGTGCCAGCAGCCCGGGGGGGTTTGTTCGTCATGGCTACACCTTC.

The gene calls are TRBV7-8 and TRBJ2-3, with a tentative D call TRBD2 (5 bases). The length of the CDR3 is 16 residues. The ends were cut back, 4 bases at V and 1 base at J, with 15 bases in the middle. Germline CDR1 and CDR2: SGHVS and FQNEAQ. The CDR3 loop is CASSSEAGGRTDTQYF. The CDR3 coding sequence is TGTGCCAGCAGCTCAGAGGCCGGCGGGCGCACAGATACGCAGTATTTT.

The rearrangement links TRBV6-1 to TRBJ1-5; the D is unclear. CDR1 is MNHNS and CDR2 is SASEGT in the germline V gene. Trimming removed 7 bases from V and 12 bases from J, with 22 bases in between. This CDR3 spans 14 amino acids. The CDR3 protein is CASTLPNEPRGQHF. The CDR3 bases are TGTGCCAGCACTCTCCCAAATGAGCCGCGCGGCCAGCATTTT.

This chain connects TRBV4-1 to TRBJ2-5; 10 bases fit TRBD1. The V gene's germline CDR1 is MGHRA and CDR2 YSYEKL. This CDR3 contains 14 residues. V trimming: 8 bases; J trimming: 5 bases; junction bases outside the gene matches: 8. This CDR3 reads CASGWDRGSETQYF. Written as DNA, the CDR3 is TGCGCCAGCGGTTGGGACAGGGGATCGGAGACCCAGTACTTC.

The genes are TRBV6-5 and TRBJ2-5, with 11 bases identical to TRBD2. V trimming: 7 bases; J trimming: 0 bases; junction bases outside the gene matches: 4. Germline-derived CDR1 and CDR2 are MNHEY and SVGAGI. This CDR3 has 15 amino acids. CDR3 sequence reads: CASIASGGNQETQYF. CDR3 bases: TGTGCCAGCATCGCTAGCGGGGGGAACCAAGAGACCCAGTACTTC.

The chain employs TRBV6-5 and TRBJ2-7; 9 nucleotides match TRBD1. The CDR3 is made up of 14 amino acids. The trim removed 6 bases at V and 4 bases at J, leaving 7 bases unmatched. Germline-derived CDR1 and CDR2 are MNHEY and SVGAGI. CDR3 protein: CASRPGTGWYEQYF. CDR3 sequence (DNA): TGTGCCAGCAGGCCTGGGACAGGGTGGTACGAGCAGTACTTC.

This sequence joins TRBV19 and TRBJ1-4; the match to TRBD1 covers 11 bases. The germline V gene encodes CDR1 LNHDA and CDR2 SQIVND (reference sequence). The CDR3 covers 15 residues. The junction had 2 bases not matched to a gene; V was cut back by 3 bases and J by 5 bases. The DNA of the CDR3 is TGTGCCAGTAGTATTGGGACAGGGGGGAATGAAAAACTGTTTTTT. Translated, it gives CASSIGTGGNEKLFF.

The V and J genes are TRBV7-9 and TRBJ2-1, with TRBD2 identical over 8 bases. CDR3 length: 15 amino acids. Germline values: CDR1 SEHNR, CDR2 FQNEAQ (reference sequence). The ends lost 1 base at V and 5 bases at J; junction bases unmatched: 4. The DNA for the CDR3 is TGTGCCAGCAGCTTAGGCACTAGCGGTCACAATGAGCAGTTCTTC. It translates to CASSLGTSGHNEQFF.

CDR3 DNA sequence: TGTGCCAGCAGACCCGGGACAAGCTCCTACAATGAGCAGTTCTTC. Translated: CASRPGTSSYNEQFF. V and J are TRBV6-5 and TRBJ2-1, with D maybe TRBD1 (6 bases). V was cut by 6 bases and J by 0 bases, with 12 bases left in between. Germline V gives CDR1 MNHEY, CDR2 SVGAGI. The CDR3 contains 15 residues.

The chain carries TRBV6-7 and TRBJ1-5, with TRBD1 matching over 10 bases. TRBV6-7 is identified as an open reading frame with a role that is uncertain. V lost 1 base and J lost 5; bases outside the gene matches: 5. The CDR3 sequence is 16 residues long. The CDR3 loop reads CASSYWGQGSDQPQHF. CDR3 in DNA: TGTGCCAGCAGTTACTGGGGACAGGGGTCCGATCAGCCCCAGCATTTT.

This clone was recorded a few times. CDR3 bases: TGTGCCAGCATGGCGGGGGATAACTATGGCTACACCTTC. Translating gives CASMAGDNYGYTF. This chain joins TRBV2 and TRBJ1-2; D is perhaps TRBD1 (5 bases). Germline CDR1 and CDR2: SNHLY and FYNNEI. Trimming cost V 7 bases and J 1 base, with 10 bases left between them. The CDR3 sequence is 13 residues long.

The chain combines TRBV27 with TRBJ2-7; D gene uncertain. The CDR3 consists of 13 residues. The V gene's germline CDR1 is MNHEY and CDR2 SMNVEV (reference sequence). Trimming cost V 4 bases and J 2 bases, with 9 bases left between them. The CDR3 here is CASSWSFAYEQYF. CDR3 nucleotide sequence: TGTGCCAGCAGTTGGAGTTTTGCCTACGAGCAGTACTTC.